This T cell receptor (beta chain) emerged from a study of sequential checkpoint blockade in melanoma. About the research overall: Around 21 patients had matched tumor biopsies before treatment and at week 13 after nivolumab or ipilimumab alone.

Treatment of the sample: randomized to nivolumab then ipilimumab (arm A) or the reverse (arm B). Germline V gene sequence: CDR1 SGHNT, CDR2 YENEEA. CDR3 length equals 16 residues. V dropped 6 bases and J dropped 0; count of bases not matched to a gene: 4. A few counts support this clone. The method was immunoSEQ multiplex PCR; TCRdb's version includes in-frame clones alone and lacks a portion of them. The repertoire has roughly 2,500 clones, 12% to 15% of them found once; the top ten carry approximately 12%. This TCR was sampled from a human donor with melanoma. The input for sequencing was tumor tissue (inferred from file names), taken from a patient given nivolumab and ipilimumab in sequence. The rearrangement links TRBV11-3 to TRBJ2-3; 12 bases match TRBD2. DNA for the CDR3: TGTGCCAGCAGACCCGGGACTAGCGGGAGCACAGATACGCAGTATTTT. Amino acid sequence: CASRPGTSGSTDTQYF.